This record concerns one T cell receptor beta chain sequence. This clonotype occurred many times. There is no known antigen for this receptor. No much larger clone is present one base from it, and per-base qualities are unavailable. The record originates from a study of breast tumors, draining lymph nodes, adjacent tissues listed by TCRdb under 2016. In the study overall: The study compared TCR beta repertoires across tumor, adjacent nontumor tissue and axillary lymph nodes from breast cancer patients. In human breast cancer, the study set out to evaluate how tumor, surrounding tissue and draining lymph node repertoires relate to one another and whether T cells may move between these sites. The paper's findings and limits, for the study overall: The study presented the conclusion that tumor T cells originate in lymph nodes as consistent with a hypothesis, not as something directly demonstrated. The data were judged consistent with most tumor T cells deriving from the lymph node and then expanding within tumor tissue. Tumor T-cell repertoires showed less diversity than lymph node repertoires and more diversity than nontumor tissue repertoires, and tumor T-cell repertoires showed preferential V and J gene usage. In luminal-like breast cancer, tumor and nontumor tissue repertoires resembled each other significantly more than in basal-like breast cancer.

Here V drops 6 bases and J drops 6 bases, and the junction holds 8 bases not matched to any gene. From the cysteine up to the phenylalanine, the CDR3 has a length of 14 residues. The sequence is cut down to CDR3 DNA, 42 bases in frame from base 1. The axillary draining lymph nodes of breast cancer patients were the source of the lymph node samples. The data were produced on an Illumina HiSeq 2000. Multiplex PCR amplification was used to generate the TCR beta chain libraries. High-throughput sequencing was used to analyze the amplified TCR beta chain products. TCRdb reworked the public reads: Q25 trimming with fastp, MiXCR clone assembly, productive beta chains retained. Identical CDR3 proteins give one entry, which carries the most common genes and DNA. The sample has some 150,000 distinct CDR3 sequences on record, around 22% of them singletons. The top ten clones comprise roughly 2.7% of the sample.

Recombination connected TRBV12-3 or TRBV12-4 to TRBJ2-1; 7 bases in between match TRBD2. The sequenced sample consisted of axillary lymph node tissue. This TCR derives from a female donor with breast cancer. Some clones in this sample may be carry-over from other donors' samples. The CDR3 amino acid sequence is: CASRPLAPLNEQFF. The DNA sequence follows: TGTGCCAGCAGACCACTAGCGCCTCTCAATGAGCAGTTCTTC.